The clone carrying this TCR beta chain was counted only a few times. The sample belongs to a study of OX40 agonist ivuxolimab in advanced cancers. Study-level information: In this trial design, patients received ivuxolimab intravenously at 0.01 to 10 mg/kg every 2 weeks. Partial responses were achieved by three patients: one hepatocellular carcinoma, two cutaneous melanoma. With a range of roughly 20 to 80, age averaged approximately 55 years, and 70% to 85% were male.

Data came from immunoSEQ multiplex PCR; TCRdb stores just in-frame clones and leaves some out. The data contain roughly 56,000 clones, 82% of them singletons. This CDR3 is built from 13 residues. The germline CDR1 and CDR2 sequences are LNHDA and SQIVND (reference sequence). The V end lost 3 bases, the J end lost 7 bases, and 10 bases lay between the germline ends. This chain links TRBV19 with TRBJ1-5; no clear D. The sequences come from CD4+ or CD8+ T cells sorted from blood, collected in a trial of the OX40 agonist ivuxolimab. The clonotype originates from an adult with an advanced solid tumor such as melanoma, head and neck, liver or kidney cancer. The CDR3 loop is CASSIPQSQPQHF. CDR3 coding DNA: TGTGCCAGTAGTATCCCACAGAGCCAGCCCCAGCATTTT.